This T cell receptor (beta chain) was recovered during a study of blood T cell repertoires in COVID-19. In the original analysis: Amplification with reference gene primers provided the estimates of nucleated cell counts. TCRdb's table, derived via immunoSEQ multiplex PCR, lists solely in-frame clones and lacks some. V and J calls and clone size come straight from that table; D and trimming were deduced from the DNA. The sample gives roughly 330,000 clones, roughly 90% of which show up once; 5% to 7% is in the top ten. This CDR3 has 11 residues. Germline CDR1 reads SQVTM; CDR2 reads ANQGSEA. The junction had 4 bases not matched to a gene; V was cut back by 6 bases and J by 8 bases.

Sequenced: peripheral blood. The receptor comes from a man between 18 and 29 years old who had recovered from COVID-19. This chain uses TRBV29-1 with TRBJ2-1, with 7 bases that match TRBD2. CDR3 loop: CSVLAMDEQFF. The CDR3 DNA follows: TGCAGCGTACTAGCGATGGATGAGCAGTTCTTC.